This TCR beta chain was sequenced for a study of immune evolution from preneoplasia to lung adenocarcinoma. About the study: HLA loss of heterozygosity: 5.5% to 8.5% AIS, approximately 15% MIA, approximately 35% ADC, none AAH. Study-wide findings and caveats: From normal lung to invasive adenocarcinoma, top clone frequencies appeared to decrease. Later-stage lesions appeared to have more T cells, more diversity, less clonality.

Sequencing used immunoSEQ multiplex PCR; TCRdb keeps in-frame clones, though not all of them. The sample has 4,900 or so clones; around 79% are singletons. In germline, CDR1 is SGDLS, CDR2 YYNGEE. This CDR3 is built from 15 residues. Trimming at V came to 3 bases and at J to 0 bases, leaving 2 bases not matched to a gene. As concerns this clone: Its antigen is undetermined.

The sequencing input was FFPE minimally invasive lung adenocarcinoma tissue. This TCR came from a person over 45 with lung adenocarcinoma. The chain uses TRBV9 and TRBJ2-1; 8 positions agree with TRBD1. In DNA form, the CDR3 reads TGTGCCAGCAGCGGACAGGGGAACTCCTACAATGAGCAGTTCTTC. Translated: CASSGQGNSYNEQFF. The full variable domain, with the rest looked up from reference TRBV9 and TRBJ2-1, is DSGVTQTPKHLITATGQRVTLRCSPRSGDLSVYWYQQSLDQGLQFLIQYYNGEERAKGNILERFSAQQFPDLHSELNLSSLELGDSALYFCASSGQGNSYNEQFFGPGTRLTVL.